The 32 T cell receptor beta chains below all came from one sample that was sequenced in a study of blood T cell repertoires in COVID-19. TCRdb keeps only in-frame clones here, not all; method: immunoSEQ multiplex PCR. The table includes 170,000 or so clones, roughly 80% detected once. Sequencing input: PBMCs or T cells enriched from blood (not recorded which). The receptors come from a woman aged 50 to 65 who had recovered from COVID-19.

The chain couples TRBV3-1 (or the pseudogene TRBV3-2) to TRBJ2-7, with TRBD2 matching 9 bases. The V segment lost 3 bases and the J segment 0 bases; nucleotides outside the gene matches: 3. CDR3 size: 15 residues. Germline V gives CDR1 LGHDT, CDR2 YNNKEL (reference sequence). The CDR3 loop is CASSQPSGVSYEQYF. CDR3 sequence (DNA): TGTGCCAGCAGCCAGCCTAGCGGGGTCTCCTACGAGCAGTACTTC.

This chain uses TRBV3-1 (or the pseudogene TRBV3-2) with TRBJ2-3; tentative D call: TRBD2 (6 bases). Germline loops: CDR1 LGHDT, CDR2 YNNKEL (reference sequence). This CDR3 has 17 amino acids. Trimming left V 3 bases short and J 3 bases short, with 19 bases between. The chain's CDR3 is CASSQGWGESGTDTQYF. The CDR3 DNA sequence: TGTGCCAGCAGCCAGGGTTGGGGGGAGTCGGGGACAGATACGCAGTATTTT.

The chain employs TRBV11-2 and TRBJ2-7; TRBD2 matches at 7 bases. The CDR3 spans 14 residues. The V gene's germline CDR1 is SGHAT and CDR2 FQNNGV. The ends lost 6 bases at V and 4 bases at J; junction bases unmatched: 9. The CDR3: CASRDKLASYEQYF. The DNA for the CDR3 is TGTGCCAGCAGGGATAAACTAGCGAGTTACGAGCAGTACTTC.

This clone has only a few counts. The V call is TRBV29-1, the J call TRBJ1-1, with TRBD1 matching over 7 bases. The V segment lost 6 bases and the J segment 5 bases; nucleotides outside the gene matches: 9. Looked up from germline, CDR1 is SQVTM and CDR2 is ANQGSEA. CDR3 size: 13 residues. The CDR3 DNA reads as TGCAGCGTCCGCGGACAGGAGGGAACTGAAGCTTTCTTT. It specifies CSVRGQEGTEAFF. The whole variable domain, remainder taken from reference TRBV29-1 and TRBJ1-1, is SAVISQKPSRDICQRGTSLTIQCQVDSQVTMMFWYRQQPGQSLTLIATANQGSEATYESGFVIDKFPISRPNLTFSTLTVSNMSPEDSSIYLCSVRGQEGTEAFFGQGTRLTVV.

Regarding this clone: Other nucleotide sequences in the sample specify the same CDR3. The V and J genes are TRBV15 and TRBJ2-6; TRBD2 is a possible D gene (6 bases). Germline CDR1 is LNHNV and CDR2 is YYDKDF (reference sequence). V lost 0 bases and J 1 base, leaving 7 bases between the germline ends. The CDR3 is made up of 16 amino acids. CDR3 sequence (DNA): TGTGCCACCAGCAGAGATCGGGGGTCTGGGGCCAACGTCCTGACTTTC. This sequence encodes CATSRDRGSGANVLTF. Variable domain in full (rest from reference TRBV15 and TRBJ2-6): DAMVIQNPRYQVTQFGKPVTLSCSQTLNHNVMYWYQQKSSQAPKLLFHYYDKDFNNEADTPDNFQSRRPNTSFCFLDIRSPGLGDTAMYLCATSRDRGSGANVLTFGAGSRLTVL.

The rearrangement uses TRBV10-3 and TRBJ1-5; the match to TRBD1 covers 7 bases. V gave up 0 bases and J gave up 4 bases; unmatched junction bases: 6. From germline, CDR1 is ENHRY and CDR2 SYGVKD. The CDR3 contains 16 residues. CDR3 nucleotide sequence: TGTGCCATCAGTGAGTCAGGGGGCTCGGCTAATCAGCCCCAGCATTTT. Translation: CAISESGGSANQPQHF.

The chain recombines TRBV7-9 with TRBJ1-2; D not resolved. Trimming shortened V by 5 bases and J by 3 bases, and 7 bases separated the two germline ends. Germline CDR1 is SEHNR and CDR2 is FQNEAQ (reference sequence). The CDR3 runs to 12 residues. In DNA, the CDR3 is TGTGCCAGCAGCCCCACAGACTATGGCTACACCTTC. Translation gives CASSPTDYGYTF.

The CDR3 sequence is CASSSLAGDNEQFF. The CDR3 DNA sequence: TGTGCCAGCAGTTCCCTAGCGGGAGACAATGAGCAGTTCTTC. The V and J genes are TRBV6-2 or TRBV6-3 and TRBJ2-1; 10 bases are a match to TRBD2. The J segment lost 5 bases and the V segment lost 4 bases, leaving 2 bases of the junction unmatched. The CDR3 sequence is 14 residues long. CDR1 and CDR2 from the germline V gene are MNHEY and SVGEGT.

This clone occurred a few times. The chain has TRBV7-3 and TRBJ2-3; D is unclear. The CDR3 contains 14 residues. In germline, CDR1 is SGHTA, CDR2 FQGTGA. The V end was cut by 3 bases, the J end by 2 bases, with 9 bases between. The CDR3 here is CASSFRQDTDTQYF. The CDR3 DNA sequence: TGTGCCAGCAGCTTCAGGCAAGACACAGATACGCAGTATTTT.

The chain is built from TRBV9 and TRBJ1-3; unclear D gene. The germline V gene encodes CDR1 SGDLS and CDR2 YYNGEE. Between the trimmed V and J ends, which lost 3 bases and 0 bases, there was a span of 7 bases. There are 14 residues in the CDR3. For the CDR3, the DNA is TGTGCCAGCAGCGCGCTAGGCTCTGGAAACACCATATATTTT. Translation gives CASSALGSGNTIYF. Drawing the rest from reference TRBV9 and TRBJ1-3, the complete variable domain is DSGVTQTPKHLITATGQRVTLRCSPRSGDLSVYWYQQSLDQGLQFLIQYYNGEERAKGNILERFSAQQFPDLHSELNLSSLELGDSALYFCASSALGSGNTIYFGEGSWLTVV.

The rearrangement joins TRBV2 to TRBJ1-3; no reliable D call. The CDR3 consists of 12 residues. With 2 bases removed from V and 5 bases from J, the gap between germline ends came to 4 bases. Germline V gene lookup returns CDR1 SNHLY and CDR2 FYNNEI. The DNA of the CDR3 is TGTGCCAGCAGTGAATTTAGAAACACCATATATTTT. Translating it yields CASSEFRNTIYF.

This clone occurred once. The chain is built from TRBV7-2 and TRBJ2-5; TRBD1 matches at 9 bases. From germline, CDR1 is SGHTA and CDR2 FQGNSA. This CDR3 is 14 amino acids long. V gave up 8 bases and J gave up 5 bases; unmatched junction bases: 9. This CDR3 reads CASGNRGRWETQYF. The CDR3 DNA sequence: TGTGCCAGCGGCAACAGGGGGCGGTGGGAGACCCAGTACTTC.

This clone was seen only a few times. The chain is built from TRBV4-2 and TRBJ2-7, with D perhaps matching TRBD2 (6 bases). CDR1 LGHNA and CDR2 YNFKEQ come from the germline V gene. With 3 bases removed from V and 4 bases from J, the gap between germline ends came to 13 bases. The CDR3 is made up of 14 amino acids. CDR3 nucleotide sequence: TGTGCCAGCAGCCAGACCCTTGGGGGGTACGAGCAGTACTTC. It translates to CASSQTLGGYEQYF.

DNA of the CDR3: TGTGCCAGCAGCCCAGTGATTTCTTACAATGAGCAGTTCTTC. Translated: CASSPVISYNEQFF. The rearrangement links TRBV7-8 to TRBJ2-1, with unresolved D. The V end was cut by 5 bases, the J end by 4 bases, with 12 bases between. The CDR3 totals 14 residues. Germline V gene data show CDR1 as SGHVS and CDR2 as FQNEAQ.

This clone has a handful of counts. The chain recombines TRBV2 with TRBJ2-1; 9 bases fit TRBD2. The trim removed 6 bases at V and 0 bases at J, leaving 3 bases unmatched. CDR3 length: 15 residues. Per the germline V gene, CDR1 is SNHLY and CDR2 is FYNNEI. CDR3 loop: CASRGAGGSYNEQFF. For the CDR3, the DNA is TGTGCCAGCAGAGGAGCGGGAGGCTCCTACAATGAGCAGTTCTTC.

This chain links TRBV6-4 with TRBJ1-6; D might be TRBD1 (6 bases). There are 16 residues in the CDR3. V was trimmed by 1 base and J by 0 bases, leaving 7 bases between them. CDR1 and CDR2 from the germline V gene are MRHNA and SNTAGT. The CDR3 sequence: CASSDLDSSYNSPLHF. CDR3 nucleotide sequence: TGTGCCAGCAGTGACTTGGACAGCTCCTATAATTCACCCCTCCACTTT.

The chain carries TRBV27 and TRBJ1-2; the match to TRBD1 covers 7 bases. The CDR3 is 14 amino acids. Germline assignment: CDR1 MNHEY and CDR2 SMNVEV (reference sequence). With V trimmed by 6 bases and J by 6 bases, 10 bases remained unmatched. In nucleotides, the CDR3 is TGTGCCAGCAGGGCCCGACAGGGATTCGATGGCTACACCTTC. This sequence encodes CASRARQGFDGYTF.

The chain employs TRBV10-3 and TRBJ1-1; D is perhaps TRBD1 (5 bases). V was clipped by 4 bases and J by 4 bases, with 10 bases between them. The CDR3 consists of 13 residues. The germline V gene encodes CDR1 ENHRY and CDR2 SYGVKD. CDR3 DNA sequence: TGTGCCATCAGTGGGCGGGACCGCACTGAAGCTTTCTTT. This gives the protein CAISGRDRTEAFF.

This sequence joins TRBV7-3 and TRBJ2-4; 8 bases are shared with TRBD1. Germline-derived CDR1 and CDR2 are SGHTA and FQGTGA. The CDR3 is 14 residues long. With 5 bases clipped from V and 8 bases from J, the junction kept 8 bases outside the gene matches. CDR3 nucleotide sequence: TGTGCCAGCAGCATAGGACAGGGCTCGGACATTCAGTACTTC. As protein: CASSIGQGSDIQYF.

The chain is built from TRBV15 and TRBJ2-3; TRBD1 is a possible D gene (6 bases). The length of the CDR3 is 14 residues. Germline V lookup: CDR1 LNHNV, CDR2 YYDKDF (reference sequence). V was cut by 5 bases and J by 6 bases, with 15 bases left in between. CDR3 protein: CATSEGGAGDTQYF. The CDR3 region has the DNA TGTGCCACCAGCGAAGGGGGTGCAGGGGATACGCAGTATTTT.

V usage is TRBV7-8 and J usage is TRBJ1-2; no firm D call. The CDR3 runs to 13 residues. Trimming removed 5 bases at V and 8 bases at J, with 15 bases between. CDR1 is SGHVS and CDR2 is FQNEAQ in the germline V gene. CDR3 sequence (DNA): TGTGCCAGCAGCCCGATTAACACGGGGGGCTACACCTTC. Amino acids: CASSPINTGGYTF.

This clone was found once. The chain employs TRBV28 and TRBJ1-5; 7 bases line up with TRBD1. The germline CDR1 and CDR2 sequences are MDHEN and SYDVKM. The CDR3 contains 13 residues. The junction had 6 bases not matched to a gene; V was cut back by 8 bases and J by 5 bases. CDR3 amino acids: CASLDRVYQPQHF. Written as DNA, the CDR3 is TGTGCCAGCCTCGACAGGGTTTATCAGCCCCAGCATTTT.

This clone was observed once. The CDR3 DNA reads TGTGCCAGCAGCTCCCAGGGATTTCGACTGTTTTTT. It encodes CASSSQGFRLFF. The genes are TRBV7-2 and TRBJ1-4; a possible D gene is TRBD1 (5 bases). Germline CDR1 is SGHTA and CDR2 is FQGNSA. The CDR3 length is 12 residues. The V end was cut by 4 bases, the J end by 13 bases, with 13 bases between.

As DNA, the CDR3 is TGTGCCAGCAGCCCCCGGACAGGGGTAATCTACGAGCAGTACTTC. Translating gives CASSPRTGVIYEQYF. V is TRBV14 and J is TRBJ2-7; 9 nucleotides line up with TRBD1. Germline V gene sequence: CDR1 SGHDN, CDR2 FVKESK. CDR3 length: 15 amino acids. The ends lost 4 bases at V and 3 bases at J; junction bases unmatched: 7.

This chain uses TRBV6-5 with TRBJ2-1, with 7 bases identical to TRBD1. The CDR3 runs to 14 residues. Losses at the gene ends were 5 bases for V and 6 bases for J; bases not matched to a gene: 7. Germline V gives CDR1 MNHEY, CDR2 SVGAGI. The CDR3 region has the DNA TGTGCCAGCAGTCGACAGGGAGTCCTCAATGAGCAGTTCTTC. Its protein is CASSRQGVLNEQFF.

V and J are TRBV2 and TRBJ2-7, with 9 positions matching TRBD1. The germline CDR1 and CDR2 sequences are SNHLY and FYNNEI. V was clipped by 6 bases and J by 4 bases; unmatched bases: 13. CDR3 length: 16 amino acids. The CDR3: CASSLPRTGEKYEQYF. The CDR3 bases are TGTGCCAGCAGCTTACCCCGGACAGGGGAAAAGTACGAGCAGTACTTC.

The chain uses TRBV28 and TRBJ1-5; D remains unclear. CDR3 length equals 12 residues. The ends were cut back, 7 bases at V and 9 bases at J, with 13 bases in the middle. Per germline, CDR1 MDHEN and CDR2 SYDVKM. In DNA, the CDR3 is TGTGCCAGCAAGCTAATTGCGGGGCCCCAGCATTTT. Amino acid sequence: CASKLIAGPQHF.

The count of this clone is one. The rearrangement joins TRBV6-1 to TRBJ1-3, with TRBD1 identical over 7 bases. The CDR3 contains 17 residues. Germline-derived CDR1 and CDR2 are MNHNS and SASEGT. Trimming cost V 4 bases and J 0 bases; bases outside gene matches: 9. For the CDR3, the DNA is TGTGCCAGCAGTGTACACAGGGGACCATACTCTGGAAACACCATATATTTT. This codes for CASSVHRGPYSGNTIYF.

The V and J genes are TRBV19 and TRBJ2-3; no definite D call. This CDR3 has 13 residues. Germline CDR1 reads LNHDA; CDR2 reads SQIVND (reference sequence). V lost 4 bases and J 0 bases, leaving 5 bases between the germline ends. The CDR3 coding sequence is TGTGCCAGTAGTAGAAGCAGCACAGATACGCAGTATTTT. It is translated as CASSRSSTDTQYF.

This clone was seen a handful of times. This chain uses TRBV18 with TRBJ2-5; D might be TRBD1 (5 bases). The CDR3 is 15 residues long. Trimming left V 0 bases short and J 5 bases short, with 13 bases between. Germline V gives CDR1 KGHSH, CDR2 LQKENI. CDR3 in amino acids: CASSPPSRVRETQYF. As DNA, the CDR3 is TGTGCCAGCTCACCACCAAGCAGGGTCAGGGAGACCCAGTACTTC.

This chain links TRBV9 with TRBJ2-1; D possibly corresponds to TRBD2 (6 bases). This CDR3 contains 15 residues. Per the germline V gene, CDR1 is SGDLS and CDR2 is YYNGEE. V was cut by 0 bases and J by 2 bases, with 9 bases left in between. The CDR3, as DNA: TGTGCCAGCAGCGTAGGTGGCGGGGCCTACAATGAGCAGTTCTTC. Protein: CASSVGGGAYNEQFF. Full variable domain (missing parts from reference TRBV9 and TRBJ2-1): DSGVTQTPKHLITATGQRVTLRCSPRSGDLSVYWYQQSLDQGLQFLIQYYNGEERAKGNILERFSAQQFPDLHSELNLSSLELGDSALYFCASSVGGGAYNEQFFGPGTRLTVL.

This clone came up once. This chain links TRBV24-1 with TRBJ2-4, with 9 bases that match TRBD1. With 3 bases clipped from V and 9 bases from J, the junction kept 5 bases outside the gene matches. This CDR3 region has 14 residues. Germline V gives CDR1 KGHDR, CDR2 SFDVKD. The CDR3 here is CATSDEQGAGIQYF. The CDR3 bases are TGTGCCACCAGTGATGAACAGGGGGCCGGCATTCAGTACTTC.